One and the same sample provided the 28 T cell receptor beta chains below, sequenced in a study of patients and donors after allogeneic stem cell transplantation. TCRdb fed the RT-PCR reads into MiXCR, producing one record per CDR3 protein. The sample carries approximately 410,000 distinct CDR3 sequences, roughly 17% recorded once. The sample consisted of blood, either unsorted or a sorted T cell fraction (not recorded which). The receptors shown here come from a human donor who was either an allogeneic HSCT recipient or a stem cell or donor lymphocyte infusion donor (not recorded which). It is not recorded whose cells these are; they may come from a transplant donor.

J is TRBJ2-2 and V is TRBV30; possibly TRBD2 for D (6 bases). V lost 3 bases and J lost 3, with 14 bases in between. CDR1 and CDR2 from the germline V gene are GTSNPN and SVGIG (reference sequence). This CDR3 has 15 amino acids. The CDR3 spells CAWRVLGGDTGELFF. The CDR3 DNA reads as TGTGCCTGGAGGGTTTTGGGAGGAGACACCGGGGAGCTGTTTTTT.

CDR3 coding DNA: TGTGCCAGCAGATTCCGTTCTCTCTCCTACGAGCAGTACTTC. Translated, it gives CASRFRSLSYEQYF. The chain uses TRBV6-1 and TRBJ2-7, with D uncertain. Germline V gives CDR1 MNHNS, CDR2 SASEGT. Trimming stripped 6 bases from V and 0 bases from J, with 12 bases between. The CDR3 covers 14 residues.

This clonotype was counted many times. V usage is TRBV6-1 and J usage is TRBJ1-4; D not certain. The CDR3 has 12 amino acids. Trimming cost V 7 bases and J 0 bases, with 3 bases left between them. Germline values: CDR1 MNHNS, CDR2 SASEGT. CDR3 nucleotides: TGTGCCAGCATGCCAACTAATGAAAAACTGTTTTTT. This sequence encodes CASMPTNEKLFF.

This clonotype has a handful of counts. V and J are TRBV7-3 and TRBJ2-5; D is perhaps TRBD2 (7 bases). V dropped 4 bases and J dropped 5 bases, with 20 bases sitting between them. Germline loops: CDR1 SGHTA, CDR2 FQGTGA. This CDR3 region has 16 residues. The CDR3 DNA follows: TGTGCCAGCAGCTCAGGACTAAGGGGGGAGGGCGAGACCCAGTACTTC. Amino acid sequence: CASSSGLRGEGETQYF.

In this sample, this clonotype turned up a few times. This chain uses TRBV12-3 or TRBV12-4 with TRBJ1-3; unclear D gene. V was shortened by 7 bases and J by 2 bases, with 12 bases between the two germline ends. The CDR3 totals 14 residues. The CDR3 DNA is TGTGCCAGCACCGACCCTCCGCCTGGAAACACCATATATTTT. This sequence encodes CASTDPPPGNTIYF.

This clonotype came up a few times. This rearrangement joins TRBV27 to TRBJ1-5; D is uncertain. The CDR3 extends over 15 amino acids. Germline assignment: CDR1 MNHEY and CDR2 SMNVEV (reference sequence). Trimming removed 1 base at V and 2 bases at J, with 9 bases between. Written as DNA, the CDR3 is TGTGCCAGCAGTTTATATGGGAGAGGCAATCAGCCCCAGCATTTT. As protein: CASSLYGRGNQPQHF.

The chain recombines TRBV28 with TRBJ2-2, with 12 bases identical to TRBD1. The CDR3 loop spans 15 amino acids. Unmatched junction bases numbered 4, after V lost 5 bases and J lost 6 bases. CDR1 is MDHEN, CDR2 SYDVKM, per germline. Written as DNA, the CDR3 is TGTGCCAGCAGTAGGGGACAGGGGGCGTCCGGGGAGCTGTTTTTT. Amino acids: CASSRGQGASGELFF. Together with reference TRBV28 and TRBJ2-2, the CDR3 gives the full variable domain: DVKVTQSSRYLVKRTGEKVFLECVQDMDHENMFWYRQDPGLGLRLIYFSYDVKMKEKGDIPEGYSVSREKKERFSLILESASTNQTSMYLCASSRGQGASGELFFGEGSRLTVL.

At least ten counts were recorded for this clonotype. The rearrangement uses TRBV29-1 and TRBJ2-5; D might be TRBD1 (5 bases). CDR3 length: 12 amino acids. CDR1 and CDR2 (germline): SQVTM, ANQGSEA. Trimming left V 4 bases short and J 2 bases short, with 8 bases between. Written as DNA, the CDR3 is TGCAGCGTTGTTCGACAGCAAGAGACCCAGTACTTC. Protein product: CSVVRQQETQYF.

This clonotype was seen only a few times. The chain couples TRBV10-3 to TRBJ2-3; D is unresolved. Trimming pared 6 bases from V and 3 bases from J, leaving 16 bases between. Germline-derived CDR1 and CDR2 are ENHRY and SYGVKD. This CDR3 region has 15 residues. CDR3 sequence reads: CAIRSTRRETDTQYF. The CDR3, as DNA: TGTGCCATCAGGAGCACCCGGAGAGAAACAGATACGCAGTATTTT.

This clonotype appeared a few times. This chain links TRBV19 with TRBJ2-1; 9 bases match TRBD2. After removal of 5 bases from V and 4 bases from J, the junction contained 6 bases not matched to a gene. The V gene's germline CDR1 is LNHDA and CDR2 SQIVND (reference sequence). The CDR3 is 15 amino acids. CDR3 coding DNA: TGTGCCAGTAGTCCGCGGGAGGGGATTTACAATGAGCAGTTCTTC. Its protein product is CASSPREGIYNEQFF.

This clonotype was seen more than once but under ten times. The chain links TRBV15 to TRBJ2-7; TRBD1 is a possible D gene (6 bases). Germline CDR1 and CDR2: LNHNV and YYDKDF (reference sequence). V was cut by 5 bases and J by 2 bases, with 19 bases left in between. The CDR3 has 16 residues. CDR3 region: CATSQYQQGFTYEQYF. In DNA form, the CDR3 reads TGTGCCACCAGCCAATATCAACAGGGCTTTACCTACGAGCAGTACTTC.

The chain has TRBV15 and TRBJ2-2; possibly TRBD1 for D (5 bases). The CDR3 spans 19 residues. Per the germline V gene, CDR1 is LNHNV and CDR2 is YYDKDF (reference sequence). V lost 4 bases and J lost 0, with 21 bases in between. This CDR3 is CATSTLETDHLPNTGELFF. The CDR3 DNA is TGTGCCACCAGCACCCTAGAGACAGACCACCTCCCGAACACCGGGGAGCTGTTTTTT.

This clonotype was seen many times. The chain joins TRBV12-3 or TRBV12-4 to TRBJ1-1; TRBD1 is a possible D gene (5 bases). The CDR3 length is 15 residues. Deletions cut 3 bases from V and 1 base from J, with 12 bases between. CDR3 region: CASSFPVGQNTEAFF. The DNA of the CDR3 is TGTGCCAGCAGTTTCCCTGTTGGACAGAACACTGAAGCTTTCTTT.

The V gene is TRBV5-1, the J gene TRBJ2-3; D is perhaps TRBD1 (5 bases). The CDR3 totals 15 residues. The V end lost 0 bases, the J end lost 8 bases, and 16 bases lay between the germline ends. The germline V gene has CDR1 SGHRS and CDR2 YFSETQ. The CDR3 here is CASSLAGRGPGTQYF. The CDR3 DNA reads as TGCGCCAGCAGCTTGGCCGGTAGGGGCCCCGGTACGCAGTATTTT.

Concerning this clonotype itself: This may arise from a read error, as a much more abundant clone is one base away. V gene TRBV28 combines with J gene TRBJ2-2; maybe TRBD1 (5 bases). Per germline, CDR1 MDHEN and CDR2 SYDVKM. Trimming pared 7 bases from V and 2 bases from J, leaving 11 bases between. This CDR3 is 14 amino acids long. The CDR3 DNA is TGTGCCAGCATCCGACAGCCAAACACCGGGGAGCTGTTTTTT. It specifies CASIRQPNTGELFF.

This chain links TRBV19 with TRBJ1-1; D not certain. This CDR3 is built from 13 residues. The V end lost 1 base, the J end lost 1 base, and 4 bases lay between the germline ends. Germline V lookup: CDR1 LNHDA, CDR2 SQIVND (reference sequence). The CDR3 region has the DNA TGTGCCAGTAGTATAGGGTGGAACACTGAAGCTTTCTTT. It codes for CASSIGWNTEAFF.

This clonotype has more than one count but fewer than ten. The chain couples TRBV4-1 to TRBJ1-1, with a possible D match to TRBD1 (5 bases). The CDR3 length is 12 residues. Germline values: CDR1 MGHRA, CDR2 YSYEKL. V lost 3 bases to trimming and J lost 10 bases, with 12 bases between them. CDR3 DNA: TGCGCCAGCAGCCAGGCGGGGCGTGGAGCTTTCTTT. This translates into CASSQAGRGAFF.

The rearrangement uses TRBV27 and TRBJ2-5; 7 bases fit TRBD1. Germline assignment: CDR1 MNHEY and CDR2 SMNVEV (reference sequence). CDR3 length equals 15 residues. The ends lost 6 bases at V and 4 bases at J; junction bases unmatched: 11. CDR3 region: CASSPTGIRAETQYF. As DNA, the CDR3 is TGTGCCAGCAGCCCGACAGGGATTAGGGCAGAGACCCAGTACTTC.

This clonotype showed up just a few times. The chain carries TRBV5-1 and TRBJ2-2; 7 bases align to TRBD1. CDR3 length: 15 residues. The ends lost 4 bases at V and 6 bases at J; junction bases unmatched: 9. Germline loops: CDR1 SGHRS, CDR2 YFSETQ. DNA of the CDR3: TGCGCCAGCAGCCCGACAGGGAAACACGCCGGGGAGCTGTTTTTT. Translation gives CASSPTGKHAGELFF.

This clonotype showed up many times. The CDR3 loop reads CASSPLAGVYNEQFF. The CDR3 DNA follows: TGCGCCAGCAGCCCTCTAGCGGGGGTATACAATGAGCAGTTCTTC. This chain uses TRBV4-1 with TRBJ2-1; 10 bases map to TRBD2. J gave up 4 bases and V 4 bases, and 4 bases lay outside the gene matches. This CDR3 region has 15 residues. Germline lookup yields CDR1 MGHRA and CDR2 YSYEKL.

This clonotype has a handful of counts. V usage is TRBV24-1 and J usage is TRBJ2-7; D unresolved. Between the trimmed V and J ends, which lost 3 bases and 6 bases, there was a span of 5 bases. The CDR3 is 11 amino acids. Germline V gives CDR1 KGHDR, CDR2 SFDVKD. The CDR3 DNA reads TGTGCCACCAGTGATAGCCGCGAGCAGTACTTC. Residues: CATSDSREQYF.

The rearrangement uses TRBV18 and TRBJ1-1; 9 nucleotides agree with TRBD1. CDR3 size: 16 residues. Germline CDR1 is KGHSH and CDR2 is LQKENI. With 1 base clipped from V and 5 bases from J, the junction kept 8 bases outside the gene matches. The CDR3 sequence is CASSPLWGTGQTEAFF. Written as DNA, the CDR3 is TGTGCCAGCTCACCACTCTGGGGGACAGGGCAAACTGAAGCTTTCTTT.

This clonotype showed up many times. The genes are TRBV12-3 or TRBV12-4 and TRBJ2-1; tentative D call: TRBD1 (5 bases). With 6 bases removed from V and 7 bases from J, the gap between germline ends came to 13 bases. CDR3 size: 13 residues. The CDR3 DNA follows: TGTGCCAGCAGCCCAAGGACAAGGAATGAGCAGTTCTTC. It is translated as CASSPRTRNEQFF.

This clonotype was counted between two and nine times. The chain links TRBV27 to TRBJ1-3; 8 nucleotides line up with TRBD1. The J segment lost 8 bases and the V segment lost 5 bases, leaving 11 bases of the junction unmatched. The CDR3 covers 15 residues. The germline gives CDR1 MNHEY, CDR2 SMNVEV (reference sequence). The chain's CDR3 is CASSARTGMWDTIYF. The CDR3 nucleotides read TGTGCCAGCAGTGCTCGGACAGGGATGTGGGACACCATATATTTT.

This clonotype has just a few counts. The chain joins TRBV6-1 to TRBJ2-2; D might be TRBD1 (5 bases). Looked up from germline, CDR1 is MNHNS and CDR2 is SASEGT. This CDR3 comprises 16 residues. Trimming shortened V by 2 bases and J by 3 bases, and 13 bases separated the two germline ends. The CDR3 spells CASSENLPRDTGELFF. The CDR3 DNA reads as TGTGCCAGCAGTGAAAATCTTCCCAGGGACACCGGGGAGCTGTTTTTT.

The chain uses TRBV11-2 and TRBJ2-4; 8 bases agree with TRBD2. The CDR3 contains 18 residues. Germline CDR1 SGHAT, CDR2 FQNNGV. With V trimmed by 1 base and J by 5 bases, 13 bases remained unmatched. In DNA form, the CDR3 reads TGTGCCAGCAGCTTAGGGTCGATAGCGGGACAACTCCAAAACATTCAGTACTTC. Encoded protein: CASSLGSIAGQLQNIQYF.

This clonotype appeared a few times. This chain connects TRBV6-1 to TRBJ1-6; D uncertain. Germline loops: CDR1 MNHNS, CDR2 SASEGT. Trimming took 7 bases from V and 1 from J, leaving 11 bases between them. The CDR3 spans 15 residues. The CDR3 region has the DNA TGTGCCAGCAAGGGTCTCAATTCCTATAATTCACCCCTCCACTTT. Residues: CASKGLNSYNSPLHF.

This clonotype was picked up a small number of times. The V gene is TRBV12-3 or TRBV12-4, the J gene TRBJ2-1; no clear D gene. This CDR3 region has 14 residues. Trimming shortened V by 1 base and J by 2 bases, and 6 bases separated the two germline ends. This CDR3 reads CASSLVRTYNEQFF. The CDR3, as DNA: TGTGCCAGCAGTTTAGTACGGACCTACAATGAGCAGTTCTTC.